One and the same sample provided the 25 T cell receptor beta chains below, sequenced in a study of blood T cell repertoires in COVID-19 (dated by TCRdb to about 2020). The library was prepared using the immunoSEQ multiplex PCR assay. TCRdb obtained this table from immuneACCESS and retained in-frame rearrangements with V and J assigned. These tables miss some clones; where compared with another copy, unresolved V genes account for less than half of the shortfall, and the remainder is unexplained. The sample data list some 120,000 clones, and approximately 90% of these were observed just once. The ten largest clones add up to roughly 19% of the sample. The sequencing sample was made of peripheral blood. Source of these receptors: a human donor with acute or convalescent COVID-19. The donor label of this sample is uncertain.

The chain is built from TRBV5-1 and TRBJ1-2, with a tentative D call TRBD1 (6 bases). V lost 4 bases, J lost 6 bases, and 19 bases lay in between. The germline V gene has CDR1 SGHRS and CDR2 YFSETQ. The CDR3 is made up of 15 amino acids. CDR3 bases: TGCGCCAGCAGCCCAGACGTAGCGGGGGCACATGGCTACACCTTC. Translated, it gives CASSPDVAGAHGYTF.

The V gene is TRBV2, the J gene TRBJ1-2, with 10 bases that match TRBD1. This CDR3 spans 15 amino acids. V lost 6 bases and J lost 4; bases outside the gene matches: 8. Per germline, CDR1 SNHLY and CDR2 FYNNEI. The DNA for the CDR3 is TGTGCCAGCAGGGGGACAGGGGCCCCTATCTATGGCTACACCTTC. It yields the protein CASRGTGAPIYGYTF.

This chain links TRBV5-1 with TRBJ2-1, with 12 nucleotides matching TRBD1. The germline V gene encodes CDR1 SGHRS and CDR2 YFSETQ. The ends lost 4 bases at V and 8 bases at J; junction bases unmatched: 7. This CDR3 has 15 amino acids. The CDR3 reads CASSHRDRGLHEQFF. The CDR3 DNA follows: TGCGCCAGCAGCCACCGGGACAGGGGGCTCCATGAGCAGTTCTTC.

This chain joins TRBV6-6 and TRBJ1-1, with D hard to call. V was pared by 6 bases and J by 8 bases, with 13 bases between. CDR1 is MNHNY, CDR2 SVGAGI, per germline (reference sequence). The CDR3 runs to 12 residues. CDR3 bases: TGTGCCAGCAGCTGGGAGGATGGAGAAGCTTTCTTT. As protein: CASSWEDGEAFF.

This chain joins TRBV7-2 and TRBJ1-2; possibly TRBD1 for D (5 bases). V was cut by 1 base and J by 5 bases, with 14 bases left in between. Looked up from germline, CDR1 is SGHTA and CDR2 is FQGNSA. The CDR3 sequence is 15 residues long. CDR3 bases: TGTGCCAGCAGCTTAGTTAAAGGCGGGGGATATGGCTACACCTTC. It translates to CASSLVKGGGYGYTF. The whole variable domain, filled in from reference TRBV7-2 and TRBJ1-2, reads GAGVSQSPSNKVTEKGKDVELRCDPISGHTALYWYRQSLGQGLEFLIYFQGNSAPDKSGLPSDRFSAERTGGSVSTLTIQRTQQEDSAVYLCASSLVKGGGYGYTFGSGTRLTVV.

This sequence joins TRBV30 and TRBJ1-1; the D gene is possibly TRBD1 (6 bases). This CDR3 region has 14 residues. CDR1 is GTSNPN and CDR2 is SVGIG in the germline V gene (reference sequence). V was shortened by 0 bases and J by 1 base, with 9 bases between the two germline ends. CDR3 bases: TGTGCCTGGAGTGTGGACAGAAAGAACACTGAAGCTTTCTTT. Its protein is CAWSVDRKNTEAFF.

V is TRBV20-1 and J is TRBJ2-3; D is possibly TRBD2 (5 bases). The V and J ends lost 3 bases and 2 bases respectively, with 18 bases between them. Germline CDR1 is DFQATT and CDR2 is SNEGSKA (reference sequence). The CDR3 runs to 16 residues. The CDR3 protein is CSASGGVGVSTDTQYF. The CDR3 DNA follows: TGCAGTGCTAGTGGTGGGGTGGGAGTGTCCACAGATACGCAGTATTTT.

This rearrangement joins TRBV7-3 to TRBJ2-3; 9 bases are a match to TRBD2. The CDR3 has 17 residues. Per germline, CDR1 SGHTA and CDR2 FQGTGA. J lost 2 bases, V lost 2 bases, and 8 bases had no gene match. This CDR3 reads CASSLFPASGITDTQYF. The CDR3 DNA is TGTGCCAGCAGCTTATTCCCCGCTAGCGGGATCACAGATACGCAGTATTTT.

The V call is TRBV3-1 (or the pseudogene TRBV3-2), the J call TRBJ2-1; D remains ambiguous. The CDR3 consists of 14 residues. CDR1 is LGHDT and CDR2 is YNNKEL in the germline V gene (reference sequence). V shed 5 bases and J shed 8 bases, with 16 bases lying between them. CDR3 region: CASSSQVVPDEQFF. The CDR3 coding sequence is TGTGCCAGCAGCAGCCAAGTGGTGCCGGATGAGCAGTTCTTC.

The chain employs TRBV12-3 or TRBV12-4 and TRBJ1-5, with 9 bases that match TRBD1. The J segment lost 7 bases and the V segment lost 6 bases, leaving 1 base of the junction unmatched. CDR3 length equals 12 residues. The CDR3 sequence: CASRGTGQPQHF. DNA of the CDR3: TGTGCCAGCAGGGGGACAGGGCAGCCCCAGCATTTT.

In its sample, this clone was seen once. For the CDR3, the DNA is TGTGCCAACCGTCAGGGGGGCCTTCAAAACATTCAGTACTTC. Its protein is CANRQGGLQNIQYF. The chain links TRBV3-1 (or the pseudogene TRBV3-2) to TRBJ2-4, with D perhaps matching TRBD1 (7 bases). This CDR3 is 14 amino acids long. V dropped 10 bases and J dropped 5 bases, with 18 bases sitting between them. Germline values: CDR1 LGHDT, CDR2 YNNKEL (reference sequence).

This chain connects TRBV30 to TRBJ2-7, with TRBD2 matching over 10 bases. V lost 0 bases, J lost 2 bases, and 7 bases stayed unmatched. Looked up from germline, CDR1 is GTSNPN and CDR2 is SVGIG (reference sequence). The CDR3 spans 16 residues. The CDR3 region is CAWSVAGGFGPYEQYF. CDR3 coding DNA: TGTGCCTGGAGTGTAGCGGGGGGGTTTGGGCCCTACGAGCAGTACTTC.

This chain joins TRBV19 and TRBJ2-2, with D possibly matching TRBD2 (6 bases). Trimming shortened V by 3 bases and J by 6 bases, and 17 bases separated the two germline ends. Germline lookup yields CDR1 LNHDA and CDR2 SQIVND (reference sequence). The CDR3 runs 16 residues. The CDR3 here is CASSIYAGSGSGELFF. CDR3 sequence (DNA): TGTGCCAGTAGTATCTACGCGGGGTCAGGATCCGGGGAGCTGTTTTTT.

The V gene is TRBV30, the J gene TRBJ2-3; 7 bases map to TRBD2. V gave up 1 base and J gave up 3 bases; unmatched junction bases: 4. There are 14 residues in the CDR3. The germline gives CDR1 GTSNPN, CDR2 SVGIG (reference sequence). CDR3 amino acids: CAWSANSGTDTQYF. The DNA of the CDR3 is TGTGCCTGGAGTGCTAATAGCGGGACAGATACGCAGTATTTT.

The chain carries TRBV7-2 and TRBJ2-5; D not resolved. Looked up from germline, CDR1 is SGHTA and CDR2 is FQGNSA. V was cut by 1 base and J by 5 bases, with 20 bases left in between. This CDR3 has 17 residues. The CDR3 spells CASSLVSGFDGMETQYF. The DNA of the CDR3 is TGTGCCAGCAGCTTAGTCTCCGGGTTTGATGGTATGGAGACCCAGTACTTC.

The rearrangement uses TRBV6-5 and TRBJ2-1, with a weak D call TRBD2 (5 bases). Per germline, CDR1 MNHEY and CDR2 SVGAGI. The V and J ends lost 6 bases and 3 bases respectively, with 9 bases between them. The length of the CDR3 is 13 residues. The chain's CDR3 is CASSRRDYNEQFF. CDR3 nucleotides: TGTGCCAGCAGCCGCCGGGACTACAATGAGCAGTTCTTC.

The chain uses TRBV19 and TRBJ1-5, with TRBD1 identical over 7 bases. CDR3 length: 14 residues. Germline CDR1 is LNHDA and CDR2 is SQIVND (reference sequence). The trim removed 4 bases at V and 2 bases at J, leaving 2 bases unmatched. In DNA form, the CDR3 reads TGTGCCAGTAGTACCGGGACAGGCAATCAGCCCCAGCATTTT. It yields the protein CASSTGTGNQPQHF. Using reference TRBV19 and TRBJ1-5 for the parts outside the CDR3, the full variable domain is DGGITQSPKYLFRKEGQNVTLSCEQNLNHDAMYWYRQDPGQGLRLIYYSQIVNDFQKGDIAEGYSVSREKKESFPLTVTSAQKNPTAFYLCASSTGTGNQPQHFGDGTRLSIL.

The chain recombines TRBV4-2 with TRBJ2-5; D is unresolved. Between the trimmed V and J ends, which lost 2 bases and 5 bases, there was a span of 9 bases. The germline CDR1 and CDR2 sequences are LGHNA and YNFKEQ. The CDR3 is made up of 13 amino acids. The CDR3 DNA reads as TGTGCCAGCAGCCAAACTATAGCCGAGACCCAGTACTTC. Its protein product is CASSQTIAETQYF.

The chain uses TRBV7-9 and TRBJ1-1, with TRBD1 as a possible D gene (6 bases). This CDR3 has 16 amino acids. V lost 5 bases and J 1 base, leaving 17 bases between the germline ends. CDR1 SEHNR and CDR2 FQNEAQ come from the germline V gene (reference sequence). The CDR3 coding sequence is TGTGCCAGCAGCCACACCCGGACAGATACGAACACTGAAGCTTTCTTT. Translating it yields CASSHTRTDTNTEAFF.

This clone was recorded once. V gene TRBV5-1 combines with J gene TRBJ2-3, with D tentatively TRBD1 (6 bases). The germline V and J ends were trimmed by 4 bases and 2 bases, with 20 bases remaining between them. Germline assignment: CDR1 SGHRS and CDR2 YFSETQ. This CDR3 is built from 17 residues. In DNA, the CDR3 is TGCGCCAGCAGCGCACAGGGTTTCACGGGGATCACAGATACGCAGTATTTT. Its translation: CASSAQGFTGITDTQYF.

The genes are TRBV5-1 and TRBJ2-5; the match to TRBD2 covers 9 bases. The CDR3 extends over 15 amino acids. Trimming removed 0 bases from V and 4 bases from J; junction bases left unmatched: 4. From germline, CDR1 is SGHRS and CDR2 YFSETQ. Here the CDR3 reads CASSLGGGEGETQYF. CDR3 DNA: TGCGCCAGCAGCTTGGGCGGGGGGGAAGGAGAGACCCAGTACTTC.

The genes are TRBV7-8 and TRBJ2-1; 12 nucleotides align to TRBD2. V lost 1 base, J lost 9 bases, and 10 bases stayed unmatched. The germline gives CDR1 SGHVS, CDR2 FQNEAQ. This CDR3 is built from 17 residues. The CDR3 bases are TGTGCCAGCAGCTTAGGCCGACTTACTAGCGGGAGGTCTGAGCAGTTCTTC. Amino acids: CASSLGRLTSGRSEQFF.

DNA for the CDR3: TGTGCCAGCAGCCCCAGGGGGCATATGAACACTGAAGCTTTCTTT. It specifies CASSPRGHMNTEAFF. This chain uses TRBV7-8 with TRBJ1-1; 8 bases agree with TRBD1. The V segment lost 5 bases and the J segment 0 bases; nucleotides outside the gene matches: 5. Germline loops: CDR1 SGHVS, CDR2 FQNEAQ. This CDR3 has 15 amino acids.

This sequence joins TRBV20-1 and TRBJ1-2, with D unresolved. The CDR3 totals 11 residues. V was trimmed by 4 bases and J by 3 bases, leaving 6 bases between them. Germline assignment: CDR1 DFQATT and CDR2 SNEGSKA (reference sequence). CDR3 DNA: TGCAGTGCTAACCTACACTATGGCTACACCTTC. Amino acids: CSANLHYGYTF.

This clone was counted a single time. The V and J genes are TRBV28 and TRBJ1-2; TRBD1 matches at 9 bases. Trimming at V came to 4 bases and at J to 3 bases, leaving 3 bases not matched to a gene. The CDR3 is made up of 14 amino acids. Germline loops: CDR1 MDHEN, CDR2 SYDVKM. The CDR3: CASSWDREDYGYTF. The CDR3, as DNA: TGTGCCAGCAGTTGGGACAGGGAGGACTATGGCTACACCTTC.